This T cell receptor beta chain was found in a study of CD8+ T cells in alopecia areata. Study-level points and caveats: Amid tofacitinib therapy, many expanded lesional clones stayed present in scalp and blood.

cDNA reverse transcribed from extracted RNA served as the sequencing template. TCRdb keeps only in-frame clones here, not all; method: immunoSEQ multiplex PCR. The table lists more than 200,000 clones, approximately 65% of them singletons. Stated treatment: oral pan-JAK inhibitor, 5-10 mg twice daily. This clone was picked up a small number of times. Its antigen is not known. Specimen: CD4+ T cells sorted from blood, collected around week 44, from a patient treated with tofacitinib. The clonotype originates from a human donor with alopecia areata.

The CDR3 spells CSARPTGNYEQYF. CDR3 DNA sequence: TGCAGCGCCAGACCTACAGGGAACTACGAGCAGTACTTC. This chain connects TRBV29-1 to TRBJ2-7; D possibly corresponds to TRBD1 (6 bases). Trimming cost V 7 bases and J 3 bases, with 16 bases left between them. Germline V gene lookup returns CDR1 SQVTM and CDR2 ANQGSEA. The CDR3 contains 13 residues.